A single sample gave rise to the 7 T cell receptor beta chains below, sequenced in a study of spatial heterogeneity in lung cancer. No cognate antigen is known for these TCRs. General observations from the study: How many expanded intratumoral alpha and beta TCRs were present tracked the tumor mutation count, which was a count of nonsynonymous mutations.

Time point defined: sample taken at primary tumor resection. Using its own MiXCR run on the 5' RACE reads, TCRdb lists one record per CDR3 protein. The sample carries roughly 3,700 distinct CDR3 sequences, about 26% recorded once. This specimen was lung tumor tissue, taken at surgery. All receptors derive from a male donor with early-stage non-small cell lung cancer.

This clonotype is labeled as medium-sized. As an off-target read in a library built for alpha chains, this beta chain has a frequency of little significance. The chain uses TRBV6-1 and TRBJ2-3, with 9 bases that match TRBD1. Germline CDR1 MNHNS, CDR2 SASEGT. V was pared by 4 bases and J by 0 bases, with 5 bases of the junction left unmatched. This CDR3 spans 16 amino acids. The CDR3: CASSVGTGLSTDTQYF. The CDR3 DNA sequence: TGTGCCAGCAGTGTTGGGACAGGGCTGAGCACAGATACGCAGTATTTT.

As to this clonotype: The size of this beta chain means little, since it is a stray read in a library made for alpha chains. This chain joins TRBV28 and TRBJ1-6; 9 bases match TRBD1. The CDR3 runs 16 residues. The V gene's germline CDR1 is MDHEN and CDR2 SYDVKM. The trim removed 5 bases at V and 5 bases at J, leaving 7 bases unmatched. The CDR3 sequence is CASSPDRGGNNSPLHF. As DNA, the CDR3 is TGTGCCAGCAGTCCGGACAGGGGAGGAAATAATTCACCCCTCCACTTT.

This clonotype counts as large. This beta chain turned up in a library designed for alpha chains; as an off-target read, its abundance says little. J is TRBJ1-1 and V is TRBV9, with 7 bases aligning to TRBD1. The germline gives CDR1 SGDLS, CDR2 YYNGEE. The CDR3 totals 13 residues. V shed 6 bases and J 2 bases; nucleotides not matched to a gene: 4. This CDR3 is CASNRGGNTEAFF. The CDR3 DNA reads TGTGCCAGCAACCGAGGGGGCAACACTGAAGCTTTCTTT.

Comment on this clonotype: Because the library targeted alpha chains, this beta chain is an off-target read whose size means little. V usage is TRBV28 and J usage is TRBJ2-7; D unresolved. The germline gives CDR1 MDHEN, CDR2 SYDVKM. V lost 3 bases and J lost 0, with 6 bases in between. This CDR3 is built from 13 residues. The CDR3 here is CASSLGISYEQYF. As DNA, the CDR3 is TGTGCCAGCAGTTTGGGGATCTCCTACGAGCAGTACTTC.

This clonotype was recorded at least ten times. Because the library targeted alpha chains, this beta chain is an off-target read whose size means little. The chain couples TRBV19 to TRBJ2-6; maybe TRBD1 (6 bases). From germline, CDR1 is LNHDA and CDR2 SQIVND (reference sequence). The CDR3 runs to 15 residues. V lost 6 bases, J lost 2 bases, and 11 bases lay in between. CDR3 in DNA: TGTGCCAGTAGCTCCACAGGGACTGGGGCCAACGTCCTGACTTTC. It specifies CASSSTGTGANVLTF.

This clonotype is medium-sized by share. This beta chain lies outside the target of a library built for alpha chains; its clone size means little. This chain connects TRBV24-1 to TRBJ2-2; D may correspond to TRBD1 or TRBD2 (5 bases each). V lost 12 bases and J lost 1, with 14 bases in between. The germline CDR1 and CDR2 sequences are KGHDR and SFDVKD. This CDR3 spans 14 amino acids. DNA for the CDR3: TGTGCCGCCGCAGGGACCGTGAACACCGGGGAGCTGTTTTTT. As protein: CAAAGTVNTGELFF.

As to this clonotype: This beta chain represents an off-target read in a library built for alpha chains; its size is of limited meaning. The chain employs TRBV18 and TRBJ2-2; 8 bases are a match to TRBD1. After removal of 6 bases from V and 6 bases from J, the junction contained 9 bases not matched to a gene. Looked up from germline, CDR1 is KGHSH and CDR2 is LQKENI. The CDR3 has 15 residues. CDR3 residues: CASSRGQDYAGELFF. In DNA form, the CDR3 reads TGTGCCAGCTCGAGGGGACAGGACTACGCCGGGGAGCTGTTTTTT. Full variable domain (outside the CDR3, taken from reference TRBV18 and TRBJ2-2): NAGVMQNPRHLVRRRGQEARLRCSPMKGHSHVYWYRQLPEEGLKFMVYLQKENIIDESGMPKERFSAEFPKEGPSILRIQQVVRGDSAAYFCASSRGQDYAGELFFGEGSRLTVL.